One sample yielded the 8 T cell receptor beta chains listed below, sequenced in a study of Tregs in tolerant kidney transplant recipients. This table comes from immunoSEQ multiplex PCR, and its TCRdb copy is limited to in-frame clones, with some not included. The table lists 240,000 or so clones, about 80% of them singletons. The specimen sequenced was CD4+ T cells from blood. All receptors derive from a human donor in good health.

The chain has TRBV6-1 and TRBJ2-5; 11 bases agree with TRBD2. The better agreement between TRBJ2-7 and the DNA end casts doubt on the J call. CDR3 length equals 15 residues. CDR1 and CDR2 from the germline V gene are MNHNS and SASEGT. The CDR3 coding sequence is TGTGCCAGCAGCTATATAGCGGGGGGGAGCTACGAGCAGTACTTC. Translating it yields CASSYIAGGSYEQYF.

This clone was counted a single time. The rearrangement links TRBV29-1 to TRBJ1-1; the D is unclear. Between the trimmed V and J ends, which lost 3 bases and 0 bases, there was a span of 8 bases. This CDR3 is 13 amino acids long. CDR1 and CDR2 (germline): SQVTM, ANQGSEA. This CDR3 reads CSVEMTMNTEAFF. The CDR3 DNA reads TGCAGCGTTGAGATGACCATGAACACTGAAGCTTTCTTT. Together with reference TRBV29-1 and TRBJ1-1, the CDR3 gives the full variable domain: SAVISQKPSRDICQRGTSLTIQCQVDSQVTMMFWYRQQPGQSLTLIATANQGSEATYESGFVIDKFPISRPNLTFSTLTVSNMSPEDSSIYLCSVEMTMNTEAFFGQGTRLTVV.

The chain is built from TRBV2 and TRBJ1-1, with a possible D match to TRBD1 (5 bases). Germline V CDR1 and CDR2: SNHLY, FYNNEI. Trimming pared 6 bases from V and 0 bases from J, leaving 11 bases between. This CDR3 has 14 amino acids. This chain's CDR3 is CASREGLVNTEAFF. For the CDR3, the DNA is TGTGCCAGCAGGGAGGGACTTGTGAACACTGAAGCTTTCTTT.

This chain connects TRBV6-5 to TRBJ1-5; D may be TRBD1 (5 bases). CDR1 is MNHEY, CDR2 SVGAGI, per germline. CDR3 size: 11 residues. Trimming cost V 8 bases and J 7 bases, with 9 bases left between them. CDR3 in DNA: TGTGCCAGCGGGACGGGGCAGCCCCAGCATTTT. It translates to CASGTGQPQHF.

This chain joins TRBV18 and TRBJ1-1, with 8 bases lining up with TRBD1. The germline V gene encodes CDR1 KGHSH and CDR2 LQKENI. With V trimmed by 2 bases and J by 4 bases, 6 bases remained unmatched. The CDR3 length is 15 residues. CDR3 sequence reads: CASSPWTDRATEAFF. The CDR3 DNA follows: TGTGCCAGCTCACCATGGACGGACAGGGCCACTGAAGCTTTCTTT.

The chain recombines TRBV2 with TRBJ2-2, with 9 bases identical to TRBD2. The CDR3 has 14 amino acids. CDR1 and CDR2 from the germline V gene are SNHLY and FYNNEI. V lost 4 bases to trimming and J lost 6 bases; unmatched junction nucleotides: 3. The CDR3 region has the DNA TGTGCCAGCAGTGTTTTAGCGGGAGCCGGGGAGCTGTTTTTT. Residues: CASSVLAGAGELFF.

The chain recombines TRBV18 with TRBJ2-7; possible D gene TRBD2, 6 bases. This CDR3 contains 15 residues. Per germline, CDR1 KGHSH and CDR2 LQKENI. Trimming shortened V by 1 base and J by 6 bases, and 16 bases separated the two germline ends. The DNA of the CDR3 is TGTGCCAGCTCACCACAATCCCCGGGGGACCTCGAGCAGTACTTC. This encodes CASSPQSPGDLEQYF.

The chain employs TRBV5-5 and TRBJ1-5; TRBD1 is a possible D gene (6 bases). Germline V gene lookup returns CDR1 SGHKS and CDR2 YYEKEE (reference sequence). This CDR3 has 16 residues. V was shortened by 3 bases and J by 5 bases, with 18 bases between the two germline ends. In nucleotides, the CDR3 is TGTGCCAGCAGCTGGGGCTTCAGGGGACGAGATCAGCCCCAGCATTTT. Translating gives CASSWGFRGRDQPQHF. The full variable domain, its missing parts supplied by reference TRBV5-5 and TRBJ1-5, is DAGVTQSPTHLIKTRGQQVTLRCSPISGHKSVSWYQQVLGQGPQFIFQYYEKEERGRGNFPDRFSARQFPNYSSELNVNALLLGDSALYLCASSWGFRGRDQPQHFGDGTRLSIL.